This T cell receptor (beta chain) appears in the sequencing data of a study of beta chain features in type 1 diabetes. Every bit of the isolated RNA underwent reverse transcription, so sequencing read expressed TCRB transcripts. The protocol was immunoSEQ multiplex PCR, while the TCRdb copy is restricted to in-frame clones and leaves out a portion. The data show approximately 260,000 clones, 24% seen once. Study-wide points: Cells that show high TCR expression could be over-represented by cDNA sequencing. Insertion counts at VDJ junctions were lower in type 1 diabetes patients, who also showed more deletions there. Significant though moderate, a shortening of TCRB CDR3s appeared in all four CD4+ subsets of Type 1 diabetes patients.

Per the germline V gene, CDR1 is SGHAT and CDR2 is FQDESV (reference sequence). The CDR3 is 16 residues long. V was pared by 4 bases and J by 1 base, with 13 bases between. This clone has a handful of counts. Its antigen is as yet unknown. This TCR came from a woman in her 30s with type 1 diabetes. The material sequenced was naive CD4+ T cells from blood. The chain is built from TRBV11-1 and TRBJ2-2; TRBD1 might be the D (6 bases). CDR3 bases: TGTGCCAGCAGCTCCTACGGGACACAGAACACCGGGGAGCTGTTTTTT. Protein sequence: CASSSYGTQNTGELFF.